Listed below are T cell receptor beta chains from one sample, sequenced in a study of control samples from healthy donors and cancer patients. Assay used: immunoSEQ multiplex PCR; TCRdb lists only in-frame clones, some missing. The table shows about 170,000 clones, with around 92% occurring only once. Sequences were obtained from blood. The receptors originated from a woman in her twenties or thirties in good health. The CDR3 runs from the conserved cysteine through the conserved F or W. The order of the fields is V gene, CDR3 length, CDR3 protein.

v_call: TRBV30
cdr3_length: 16
cdr3_aa: CAWSVRGRGVQETQYF

v_call: TRBV6-1
cdr3_length: 14
cdr3_aa: CASREEGVSSPLHF

v_call: TRBV6-4
cdr3_length: 14
cdr3_aa: CASSDAGGTDTQYF

v_call: TRBV6-5
cdr3_length: 15
cdr3_aa: CASRTTQGATGELFF

v_call: TRBV11-3
cdr3_length: 14
cdr3_aa: CASSLSRGKGELFF

v_call: TRBV4-2
cdr3_length: 16
cdr3_aa: CASSQDGALGQETQYF

v_call: TRBV7-9
cdr3_length: 14
cdr3_aa: CASSFDSGTDTQYF

v_call: TRBV11-1
cdr3_length: 16
cdr3_aa: CASSLGGKSSYNEQLF

v_call: TRBV28
cdr3_length: 14
cdr3_aa: CASRGDRENTEAFF

v_call: TRBV5-6
cdr3_length: 16
cdr3_aa: CASSPLPTSPAYEQYF

v_call: TRBV2
cdr3_length: 15
cdr3_aa: CASSERNLAKNIQYF

v_call: TRBV27
cdr3_length: 12
cdr3_aa: CASSRVQETQYF

v_call: TRBV18
cdr3_length: 14
cdr3_aa: CASSPVGRDSPLHF

v_call: TRBV4-1
cdr3_length: 15
cdr3_aa: CASSLLAASYNEQFF

v_call: TRBV19
cdr3_length: 17
cdr3_aa: CASSTGQGALGANVLTF

v_call: TRBV5-6
cdr3_length: 12
cdr3_aa: CASSDWDNEQFF

v_call: TRBV6-5
cdr3_length: 14
cdr3_aa: CASSRTGGYTEAFF

v_call: TRBV13
cdr3_length: 14
cdr3_aa: CASSLGPGNTEAFF

v_call: TRBV5-1
cdr3_length: 16
cdr3_aa: CASSGLAGGTYNEQFF

v_call: TRBV7-3
cdr3_length: 13
cdr3_aa: CASSSAGDNEQFF

v_call: TRBV28
cdr3_length: 12
cdr3_aa: CASMGRAYEAFF

v_call: TRBV5-4
cdr3_length: 13
cdr3_aa: CASGTGGVDEQFF

v_call: TRBV5-1
cdr3_length: 16
cdr3_aa: CASSLAGVTYNSPLHF

v_call: TRBV11-2
cdr3_length: 15
cdr3_aa: CASSSGTSATYEQYF

v_call: TRBV4-3
cdr3_length: 15
cdr3_aa: CASSLPGTGDEKLFF

v_call: TRBV2
cdr3_length: 14
cdr3_aa: CASSGGVNTGELFF

v_call: TRBV11-2
cdr3_length: 14
cdr3_aa: CASSLADGAYEQYF

v_call: TRBV7-2
cdr3_length: 15
cdr3_aa: CASSPRTSGYNEQFF

v_call: TRBV3-1/TRBV3-2
cdr3_length: 14
cdr3_aa: CASSQDLWGLGYTF

v_call: TRBV19
cdr3_length: 16
cdr3_aa: CASSTSGGTNTGELFF

v_call: TRBV30
cdr3_length: 16
cdr3_aa: CAWIFGLGESTDTQYF